The present T cell receptor (beta chain) was sequenced within a study of blood T cells in healthy people across ages. The junction had 5 bases not matched to a gene; V was cut back by 11 bases and J by 0 bases. This CDR3 has 13 residues. CDR1 and CDR2 (germline): ENHRY, SYGVKD. Overall study results and limits: Diversity was higher, and naive CD4+ cells more numerous, in long-lived donors than in aged donors.

About this clonotype itself: Its antigen is undetermined.

Alongside a J-beta primer mix, a sample-barcoded 5' primer served in a second PCR lasting about 7 to 12 cycles. TCRdb reprocessed the 5' RACE reads via MiXCR and lists one record per CDR3 protein. The table shows about 1,800,000 distinct CDR3 sequences, with 28% occurring only once. The sample providers were healthy Caucasian people from Russia, aged roughly 6 to 90. PBMCs, at least 6 million per sample, were isolated. Total RNA amounts of at least 6 micrograms were extracted per sample. Material for sequencing was blood. The source is a woman in her thirties in good health. The chain recombines TRBV10-3 with TRBJ1-1; 8 positions match TRBD1. In nucleotides, the CDR3 is TGTGCCGTCAAGGACAGGGTGAACACTGAAGCTTTCTTT. Protein product: CAVKDRVNTEAFF.